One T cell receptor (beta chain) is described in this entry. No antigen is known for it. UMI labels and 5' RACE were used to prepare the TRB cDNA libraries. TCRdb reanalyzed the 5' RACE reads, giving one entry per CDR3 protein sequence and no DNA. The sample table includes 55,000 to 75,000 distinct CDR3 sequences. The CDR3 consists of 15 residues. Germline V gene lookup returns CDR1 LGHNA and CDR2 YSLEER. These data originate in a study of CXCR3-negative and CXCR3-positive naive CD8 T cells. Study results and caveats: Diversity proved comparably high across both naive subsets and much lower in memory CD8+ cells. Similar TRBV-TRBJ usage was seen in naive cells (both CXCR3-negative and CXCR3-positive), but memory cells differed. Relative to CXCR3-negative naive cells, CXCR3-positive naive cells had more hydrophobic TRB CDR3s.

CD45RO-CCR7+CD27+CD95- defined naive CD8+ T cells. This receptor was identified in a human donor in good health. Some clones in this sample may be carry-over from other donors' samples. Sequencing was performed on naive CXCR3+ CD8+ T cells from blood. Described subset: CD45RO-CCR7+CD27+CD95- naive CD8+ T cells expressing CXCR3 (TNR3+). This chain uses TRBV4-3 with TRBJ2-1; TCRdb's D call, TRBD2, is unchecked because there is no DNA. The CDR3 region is CASSQGLAGLNEQFF.